This TCR beta chain was captured by sequencing in a study of OX40 agonist ivuxolimab in advanced cancers. With respect to the entire study: The costimulatory receptor OX40 (CD134) was targeted by ivuxolimab, a fully human IgG2 agonistic monoclonal antibody. Intravenous ivuxolimab was administered to patients every 2 weeks at six dose levels: 0.01, 0.1, 0.3, 1.5, 3 and 10 mg/kg. Of the 50 or so patients in dose escalation, some 20 had hepatocellular carcinoma, roughly 15 had melanoma, 9 had renal cell carcinoma and 9 had head and neck cancer. In the dose-escalation cohort, over 65% of patients were male, and the mean age was approximately 55 years, with a range of 23 to 79. Prior anti-PD-1, anti-PD-L1 or anti-CTLA-4 therapy was permitted, and approximately 41% of dose-escalation patients had received checkpoint inhibitors. Three dose-escalation patients achieved partial responses, one with hepatocellular carcinoma and two with cutaneous melanoma. Peripheral TCRbeta sequencing was intended to test whether TCR sequence diversity was altered and clonal T-cell expansion was caused by ivuxolimab. The paper reports the monotherapy dose-escalation portion (N = 52 patients) of the phase I ivuxolimab trial. The paper as a whole reports these results and caveats: On average, CD8+ T cells showed more expanded clones than CD4+ T cells after ivuxolimab. In the 0.1-3.0 mg/kg groups, partial responders had among the lowest normalized peripheral clonal expansion, particularly in CD8+ T cells. The antigen specificity of the peripheral T cells that underwent clonal expansion was not determined. Low levels of normalized T-cell clonal expansion were also seen in some patients who did not respond. Clonal expansion of both CD4+ and CD8+ blood T cells was observed from baseline to week 6 at doses 0.1 to 3.0 mg/kg.

This clone was observed a handful of times. Which antigen it targets is not known. No per-base quality is available; no much larger clone lies one base away. The trial excluded patients who had a history of autoimmune disease or were on systemic immunosuppression. Peripheral blood for TCR sequencing was collected from all dose cohorts at baseline, on cycle 4 day 1, and on cycle 7 day 1. The samples were taken from a phase I, first-in-human, multicenter, open-label dose-escalation trial of ivuxolimab. Adults with locally advanced or metastatic melanoma, renal cell carcinoma, hepatocellular carcinoma or head and neck squamous cell carcinoma were enrolled in the trial. Before TCR sequencing, CD4+ and CD8+ T cells were separately sorted from peripheral blood. Here V drops 6 bases and J drops 7 bases, and the junction holds 9 bases not matched to any gene. There are 15 amino acids in the CDR3, from cysteine to phenylalanine inclusive. The sequence is cut down to CDR3 DNA, 45 bases in frame from base 1. Taken from the germline V gene, the CDR1 and CDR2 loops are SGHRS and YFSETQ.

To sequence the TCRbeta CDR3 region, genomic DNA was isolated from the sorted cells. The immunoSEQ Assay was used to sequence the TCRbeta CDR3 regions. TCRdb took this table from immuneACCESS and kept in-frame rearrangements with V and J called. Such tables lack part of the clones; where checked against another copy, unresolved V genes explain under half of the gap, and the rest is unexplained. This sample holds 50,000 or so clones; nearly 90% were observed only once. The ten biggest clones cover around 0.64% of the sample. This clonotype originated in an adult with an advanced solid tumor such as melanoma, head and neck, liver or kidney cancer. Sequences were derived from CD4+ or CD8+ T cells sorted from blood, sampled in a trial of the OX40 agonist ivuxolimab. Rearrangement joined TRBV5-1 to TRBJ2-1; the central 11 bases match TRBD2. The sequence in DNA is TGCGCCAGCACATTACTAGCGGGAGTATTGAATGAGCAGTTCTTC. This is translated as CASTLLAGVLNEQFF.